Following are 28 T cell receptor beta chains from one sample sequenced in a study of blood T cell repertoires in COVID-19. TCRdb keeps only in-frame clones here, not all; method: immunoSEQ multiplex PCR. This sample has 150,000 to 200,000 clones; about 85% occur once, and the top ten carry roughly 15%. Sequencing was done on a sample of peripheral blood. These receptors were obtained from a woman between 65 and 79 years old with COVID-19, enrolled during active disease.

This rearrangement joins TRBV5-6 to TRBJ2-7; 9 nucleotides agree with TRBD1. Germline-derived CDR1 and CDR2 are SGHDT and YYEEEE. After removal of 5 bases from V and 7 bases from J, the junction contained 13 bases not matched to a gene. The CDR3 has 15 amino acids. CDR3 DNA: TGTGCCAGCAGACAATCCGGGACAGGGCTGTGGGAGCAGTACTTC. Translated, it gives CASRQSGTGLWEQYF.

This chain connects TRBV30 to TRBJ2-7; weak D call: TRBD1 (6 bases). The CDR3 sequence is 13 residues long. Germline values: CDR1 GTSNPN, CDR2 SVGIG (reference sequence). The V end lost 2 bases, the J end lost 3 bases, and 11 bases lay between the germline ends. CDR3 in DNA: TGTGCCTGGAGTACCTCAGGGGACTACGAGCAGTACTTC. This sequence encodes CAWSTSGDYEQYF.

This clone was seen only once. Germline is not matched at one junction end, which may reflect a read error. V usage is TRBV19 and J usage is TRBJ1-5; TRBD1 might be the D (5 bases). CDR3 length equals 16 residues. Germline V gene data show CDR1 as LNHDA and CDR2 as SQIVND (reference sequence). The CDR3 sequence: CTSSIIIRTHYQPQHF. The CDR3 bases are TGTACCAGTAGTATAATTATTAGGACACATTATCAGCCCCAGCATTTT. Full variable domain (outside the CDR3, taken from reference TRBV19 and TRBJ1-5): DGGITQSPKYLFRKEGQNVTLSCEQNLNHDAMYWYRQDPGQGLRLIYYSQIVNDFQKGDIAEGYSVSREKKESFPLTVTSAQKNPTAFYLCTSSIIIRTHYQPQHFGDGTRLSIL.

The chain recombines TRBV28 with TRBJ2-1; 8 bases map to TRBD2. J lost 4 bases, V lost 1 base, and 3 bases had no gene match. The CDR3 has 15 residues. Germline V CDR1 and CDR2: MDHEN, SYDVKM. The CDR3 bases are TGTGCCAGCAGTTTATTCCAGCGGGGGTACAATGAGCAGTTCTTC. Its protein product is CASSLFQRGYNEQFF.

The gene calls are TRBV9 and TRBJ1-3; weak D call: TRBD1 (6 bases). CDR3 length equals 16 residues. V lost 0 bases, J lost 5 bases, and 15 bases lay in between. Germline CDR1 SGDLS, CDR2 YYNGEE. CDR3 bases: TGTGCCAGCAGCGTAGAGGTTGCAGGGGCGAGAAACACCATATATTTT. Translated: CASSVEVAGARNTIYF. The entire variable domain, with the rest obtained from reference TRBV9 and TRBJ1-3, is as follows: DSGVTQTPKHLITATGQRVTLRCSPRSGDLSVYWYQQSLDQGLQFLIQYYNGEERAKGNILERFSAQQFPDLHSELNLSSLELGDSALYFCASSVEVAGARNTIYFGEGSWLTVV.

This clone came up once. The chain uses TRBV12-3 or TRBV12-4 and TRBJ2-3, with D possibly being TRBD1 (5 bases). V was shortened by 5 bases and J by 4 bases, with 10 bases between the two germline ends. This CDR3 is built from 13 residues. The CDR3 reads CASSPRTPDTQYF. The DNA for the CDR3 is TGTGCCAGCAGTCCTCGGACACCAGATACGCAGTATTTT.

The chain links TRBV2 to TRBJ1-1, with D hard to call. V lost 3 bases and J 0 bases, leaving 5 bases between the germline ends. Germline V CDR1 and CDR2: SNHLY, FYNNEI. This CDR3 is built from 13 residues. CDR3 loop: CASSDGLNTEAFF. The CDR3 DNA is TGTGCCAGCAGTGACGGTTTGAACACTGAAGCTTTCTTT.

The rearrangement uses TRBV28 and TRBJ2-3; TRBD2 matches 11 bases. CDR3 length: 14 amino acids. Germline V gene data show CDR1 as MDHEN and CDR2 as SYDVKM. Trimming at V came to 9 bases and at J to 3 bases, leaving 5 bases not matched to a gene. CDR3 sequence: CASTSGRGTDTQYF. DNA of the CDR3: TGTGCCAGTACTAGCGGGAGAGGAACAGATACGCAGTATTTT. Supplemented by reference TRBV28 and TRBJ2-3, the full variable domain reads DVKVTQSSRYLVKRTGEKVFLECVQDMDHENMFWYRQDPGLGLRLIYFSYDVKMKEKGDIPEGYSVSREKKERFSLILESASTNQTSMYLCASTSGRGTDTQYFGPGTRLTVL.

V usage is TRBV6-5 and J usage is TRBJ2-5, with TRBD1 as a possible D gene (5 bases). The germline V gene has CDR1 MNHEY and CDR2 SVGAGI. The CDR3 is made up of 13 amino acids. Trimming took off 0 bases at V and 5 bases at J, with 7 bases between the two ends. The CDR3 region has the DNA TGTGCCAGCAGTTACTCGCCAGGGGAGACCCAGTACTTC. Its protein is CASSYSPGETQYF.

V and J are TRBV5-6 and TRBJ2-5; D is ambiguous. This CDR3 is 14 amino acids long. Germline CDR1 SGHDT, CDR2 YYEEEE. Trimming shortened V by 4 bases and J by 5 bases, and 15 bases separated the two germline ends. The DNA for the CDR3 is TGTGCCAGCAGCACATCTAGTATTCACGAGACCCAGTACTTC. Its protein is CASSTSSIHETQYF. Combining the CDR3 with reference TRBV5-6 and TRBJ2-5 gives the whole variable domain DAGVTQSPTHLIKTRGQQVTLRCSPKSGHDTVSWYQQALGQGPQFIFQYYEEEERQRGNFPDRFSGHQFPNYSSELNVNALLLGDSALYLCASSTSSIHETQYFGPGTRLLVL.

The CDR3 DNA reads as TGTGCCAGCAGTCCTAACAGGGATGAGCAGTTCTTC. As protein: CASSPNRDEQFF. The V gene is TRBV28, the J gene TRBJ2-1; weak D call: TRBD1 (6 bases). Trimming pared 5 bases from V and 8 bases from J, leaving 10 bases between. The CDR3 loop spans 12 amino acids. CDR1 MDHEN and CDR2 SYDVKM come from the germline V gene.

The rearrangement uses TRBV11-2 and TRBJ2-7; 12 nucleotides align to TRBD2. CDR3 size: 14 residues. Germline V gene data show CDR1 as SGHAT and CDR2 as FQNNGV. V was pared by 5 bases and J by 5 bases, with 4 bases of the junction left unmatched. As DNA, the CDR3 is TGTGCCAGCAGCGCAGGACTAGCGGGGAACGAGCAGTACGTC. Translation gives CASSAGLAGNEQYV.

V and J are TRBV18 and TRBJ2-5; TRBD1 aligns across 7 bases. CDR1 is KGHSH and CDR2 is LQKENI in the germline V gene. The ends lost 3 bases at V and 1 base at J; junction bases unmatched: 5. CDR3 length equals 15 residues. CDR3 amino acids: CASSPPDRVQETQYF. In DNA, the CDR3 is TGTGCCAGCTCACCCCCCGACAGGGTCCAAGAGACCCAGTACTTC.

This chain connects TRBV25-1 to TRBJ1-3; 8 nucleotides align to TRBD1. There are 15 residues in the CDR3. Trimming cost V 6 bases and J 3 bases; bases outside gene matches: 7. Germline V gene sequence: CDR1 MGHDK, CDR2 SYGVNS. The CDR3 is CASSRQGFLGNTIYF. The DNA of the CDR3 is TGTGCCAGCAGCCGACAGGGGTTCCTTGGAAACACCATATATTTT.

This clone was seen a single time. V gene TRBV9 combines with J gene TRBJ2-1, with 8 bases fitting TRBD2. The V and J ends lost 6 bases and 7 bases, in that order; junction bases with no gene match: 9. CDR3 length: 14 residues. The V gene's germline CDR1 is SGDLS and CDR2 YYNGEE. CDR3: CASNPGLVSNEQFF. As DNA, the CDR3 is TGTGCCAGCAACCCGGGACTAGTTTCGAATGAGCAGTTCTTC.

V usage is TRBV30 and J usage is TRBJ2-2; tentative D call: TRBD2 (6 bases). The V gene lost 0 bases and the J gene lost 1 base, with 6 bases spanning the gap. Germline values: CDR1 GTSNPN, CDR2 SVGIG (reference sequence). The CDR3 has 14 residues. The CDR3 here is CAWSVGGNTGELFF. The CDR3 nucleotides read TGTGCCTGGAGTGTCGGGGGGAACACCGGGGAGCTGTTTTTT.

This chain joins TRBV11-2 and TRBJ2-1; no clear D gene. The CDR3 loop spans 12 amino acids. In germline, CDR1 is SGHAT, CDR2 FQNNGV. V lost 1 base, J lost 5 bases, and 3 bases lay in between. This CDR3 is CASSLADNEQFF. The CDR3 DNA sequence: TGTGCCAGCAGCTTAGCAGACAATGAGCAGTTCTTC.

The chain carries TRBV27 and TRBJ1-5; perhaps TRBD1 as D (6 bases). This CDR3 region has 16 residues. Trimming pared 6 bases from V and 0 bases from J, leaving 15 bases between. Germline assignment: CDR1 MNHEY and CDR2 SMNVEV (reference sequence). CDR3 in amino acids: CASSSTGLISNQPQHF. Here the CDR3 DNA reads TGTGCCAGCAGCAGCACAGGGCTTATTAGCAATCAGCCCCAGCATTTT.

V usage is TRBV7-2 and J usage is TRBJ1-1, with TRBD1 matching over 7 bases. Germline values: CDR1 SGHTA, CDR2 FQGNSA. The CDR3 contains 15 residues. V was clipped by 5 bases and J by 4 bases; unmatched bases: 10. The CDR3 coding sequence is TGTGCCAGCAGCCTACAGGGGAGTCCTTTCACTGAAGCTTTCTTT. Its protein is CASSLQGSPFTEAFF.

As to this clone: Other DNA sequences in this specimen translate into the identical CDR3. The chain joins TRBV9 to TRBJ1-1; D gene unclear. Germline CDR1 and CDR2: SGDLS and YYNGEE. Trimming took 1 base from V and 0 from J, leaving 7 bases between them. This CDR3 contains 14 residues. The CDR3 bases are TGTGCCAGCAGCGTACAGGCCCTGAACACTGAAGCTTTCTTT. The encoded protein is CASSVQALNTEAFF. The whole variable domain, filled in from reference TRBV9 and TRBJ1-1, reads DSGVTQTPKHLITATGQRVTLRCSPRSGDLSVYWYQQSLDQGLQFLIQYYNGEERAKGNILERFSAQQFPDLHSELNLSSLELGDSALYFCASSVQALNTEAFFGQGTRLTVV.

The chain links TRBV7-2 to TRBJ2-3; 9 positions match TRBD2. Germline CDR1 SGHTA, CDR2 FQGNSA. The CDR3 covers 15 residues. After removal of 5 bases from V and 4 bases from J, the junction contained 7 bases not matched to a gene. The CDR3 reads CASSLGGGASDTQYF. In nucleotides, the CDR3 is TGTGCCAGCAGCCTTGGCGGGGGGGCCTCAGATACGCAGTATTTT.

V gene TRBV18 combines with J gene TRBJ2-7, with 14 positions matching TRBD2. The V gene end was trimmed by 5 bases and the J gene end by 2 bases; junction bases not matched to a gene: 2. CDR1 and CDR2 from the germline V gene are KGHSH and LQKENI. The CDR3 sequence is 15 residues long. The CDR3 sequence is CASSGTSGRTYEQYF. The DNA of the CDR3 is TGTGCCAGCTCAGGGACTAGCGGGAGAACCTACGAGCAGTACTTC.

V gene TRBV2 combines with J gene TRBJ2-5; D unclear. Germline V gene lookup returns CDR1 SNHLY and CDR2 FYNNEI. Trimming took 4 bases from V and 9 from J, leaving 12 bases between them. This CDR3 comprises 12 residues. Here the CDR3 reads CASSVSRQAQYF. The CDR3 bases are TGTGCCAGCAGTGTTAGTCGCCAAGCCCAGTACTTC.

The rearrangement uses TRBV30 and TRBJ2-5; the match to TRBD2 covers 10 bases. This CDR3 is built from 13 residues. Germline CDR1 reads GTSNPN; CDR2 reads SVGIG (reference sequence). Trimming at V came to 7 bases and at J to 5 bases, leaving 7 bases not matched to a gene. The CDR3 DNA reads TGTGCCTCGAAGCTAGCGGGAGCGGAGACCCAGTACTTC. It codes for CASKLAGAETQYF.

The chain recombines TRBV30 with TRBJ2-2; D remains ambiguous. Trimming cost V 2 bases and J 0 bases, with 10 bases left between them. The CDR3 totals 15 residues. In germline, CDR1 is GTSNPN, CDR2 SVGIG (reference sequence). CDR3 in amino acids: CAWSSVAANTGELFF. In DNA, the CDR3 is TGTGCCTGGAGTTCGGTCGCTGCGAACACCGGGGAGCTGTTTTTT.

The gene calls are TRBV29-1 and TRBJ1-2; D unresolved. V lost 1 base and J 8 bases, leaving 14 bases between the germline ends. Germline V gene data show CDR1 as SQVTM and CDR2 as ANQGSEA. The length of the CDR3 is 13 residues. CDR3 loop: CSVEGAGLGGYTF. The CDR3 DNA reads as TGCAGCGTTGAAGGGGCGGGTTTAGGGGGCTACACCTTC.

The chain employs TRBV19 and TRBJ2-3; D perhaps matches TRBD1 (5 bases). The germline V gene has CDR1 LNHDA and CDR2 SQIVND (reference sequence). V lost 4 bases and J lost 3, with 11 bases in between. The CDR3 spans 14 residues. The CDR3 protein is CASSKGRATDTQYF. The CDR3 DNA reads TGTGCCAGTAGTAAAGGCAGGGCGACAGATACGCAGTATTTT.

This chain uses TRBV10-3 with TRBJ2-2, with D possibly being TRBD1 (6 bases). The CDR3 runs to 15 residues. The V gene lost 8 bases and the J gene lost 6 bases, with 19 bases spanning the gap. Germline CDR1 ENHRY, CDR2 SYGVKD. The CDR3 loop is CAISPLSYRAGELFF. CDR3 in DNA: TGTGCCATCTCCCCCTTAAGTTACAGGGCCGGGGAGCTGTTTTTT.